This TCR beta chain stems from a study of T-cell reconstitution after alpha-beta-depleted transplantation in children. Points from the study as a whole: Reportedly, alpha-beta T cells present about two months post-transplant originated from several hundred expanded clones of graft origin.

V gave up 5 bases and J gave up 3 bases, with 23 bases separating them. The CDR3 is made up of 18 amino acids. As for this clonotype: Its antigen is as yet unknown.

Preparation of the TCRbeta library involved a method that used unique molecular identifiers. In TCRdb, the PCR reads were re-called with MiXCR into one record per CDR3 protein. Found here are 77,000 or so distinct CDR3 sequences, 18% of them singletons; the top ten hold less than 60%. V usage is TRBV12-3 or TRBV12-4 and J usage is TRBJ2-4, with a tentative D call TRBD2 (7 bases). This sample comprised PBMCs, mostly from graft donor cells, obtained 360 days after TCRalphabeta/CD19-depleted stem cell transplant. This receptor was obtained from a male patient under 10 years old who had a stem cell transplant for acute lymphoblastic leukemia, so the T cells may come from the graft donor. This chain's CDR3 is CASSPGGHGFLVKNIQYF. For the CDR3, the DNA is TGTGCCAGCAGTCCGGGGGGCCACGGGTTTCTTGTCAAAAACATTCAGTACTTC.